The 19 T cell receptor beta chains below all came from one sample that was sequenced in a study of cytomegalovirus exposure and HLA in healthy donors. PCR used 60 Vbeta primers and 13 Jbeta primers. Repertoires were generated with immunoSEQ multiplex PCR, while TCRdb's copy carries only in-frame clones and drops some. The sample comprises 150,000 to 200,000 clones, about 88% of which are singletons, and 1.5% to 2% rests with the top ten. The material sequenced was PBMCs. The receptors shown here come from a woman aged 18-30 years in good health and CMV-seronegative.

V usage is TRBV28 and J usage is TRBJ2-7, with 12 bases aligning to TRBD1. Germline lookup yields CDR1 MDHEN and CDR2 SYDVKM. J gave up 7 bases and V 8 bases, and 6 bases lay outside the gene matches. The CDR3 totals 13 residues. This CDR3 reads CASSGQGAREQYF. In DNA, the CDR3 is TGTGCCAGCTCGGGACAGGGGGCGCGGGAGCAGTACTTC.

The CDR3 reads CASSQEGTGDQPQHF. The CDR3 nucleotides are TGTGCCAGCAGCCAAGAAGGGACAGGGGATCAGCCCCAGCATTTT. The chain recombines TRBV4-2 with TRBJ1-5; 10 nucleotides agree with TRBD1. CDR1 is LGHNA, CDR2 YNFKEQ, per germline. The CDR3 is 15 residues long. Losses at the gene ends were 0 bases for V and 5 bases for J; bases not matched to a gene: 1.

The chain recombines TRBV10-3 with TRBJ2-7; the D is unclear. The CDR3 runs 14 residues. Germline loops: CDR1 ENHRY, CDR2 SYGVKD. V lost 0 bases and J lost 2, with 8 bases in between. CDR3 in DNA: TGTGCCATCAGTGAGTCGACCAGGCCCTACGAGCAGTACTTC. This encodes CAISESTRPYEQYF.

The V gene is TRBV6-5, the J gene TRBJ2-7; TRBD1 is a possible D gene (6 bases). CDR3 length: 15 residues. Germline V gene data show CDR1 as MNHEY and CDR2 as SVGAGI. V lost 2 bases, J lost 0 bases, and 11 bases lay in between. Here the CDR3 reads CASSYRAGVSYEQYF. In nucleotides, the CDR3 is TGTGCCAGCAGTTACAGGGCAGGGGTCTCCTACGAGCAGTACTTC.

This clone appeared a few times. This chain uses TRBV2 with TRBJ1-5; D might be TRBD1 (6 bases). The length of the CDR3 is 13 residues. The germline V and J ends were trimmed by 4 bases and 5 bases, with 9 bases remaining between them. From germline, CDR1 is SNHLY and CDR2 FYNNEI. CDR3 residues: CASSVRQDQPQHF. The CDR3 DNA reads TGTGCCAGCAGTGTGAGACAGGATCAGCCCCAGCATTTT.

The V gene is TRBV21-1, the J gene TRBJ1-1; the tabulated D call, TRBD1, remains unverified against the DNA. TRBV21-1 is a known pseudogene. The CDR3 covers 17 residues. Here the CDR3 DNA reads TGTGCCAGCAGCACAAGGTCCGACAGACAATCGAACACTGAAGCTTTCTTT. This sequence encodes CASSTRSDRQSNTEAFF.

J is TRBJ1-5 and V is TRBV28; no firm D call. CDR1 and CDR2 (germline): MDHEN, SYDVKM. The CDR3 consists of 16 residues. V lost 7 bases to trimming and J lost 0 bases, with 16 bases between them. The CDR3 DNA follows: TGTGCCAGCATCTCAAAGGCGGTCTATAGCAATCAGCCCCAGCATTTT. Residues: CASISKAVYSNQPQHF.

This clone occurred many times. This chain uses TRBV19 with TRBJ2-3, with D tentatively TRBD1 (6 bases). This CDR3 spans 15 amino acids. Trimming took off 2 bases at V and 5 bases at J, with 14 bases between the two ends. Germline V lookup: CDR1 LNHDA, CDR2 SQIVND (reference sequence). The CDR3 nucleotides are TGTGCCAGTAGTATAATCGGCAGGGGCCAAGATACGCAGTATTTT. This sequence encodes CASSIIGRGQDTQYF.

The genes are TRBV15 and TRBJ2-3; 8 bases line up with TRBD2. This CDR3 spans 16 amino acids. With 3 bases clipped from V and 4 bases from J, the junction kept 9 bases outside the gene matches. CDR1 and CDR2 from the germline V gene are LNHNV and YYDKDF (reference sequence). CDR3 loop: CATSSGGRRGADTQYF. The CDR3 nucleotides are TGTGCCACCAGCAGCGGCGGGAGGAGGGGGGCAGATACGCAGTATTTT.

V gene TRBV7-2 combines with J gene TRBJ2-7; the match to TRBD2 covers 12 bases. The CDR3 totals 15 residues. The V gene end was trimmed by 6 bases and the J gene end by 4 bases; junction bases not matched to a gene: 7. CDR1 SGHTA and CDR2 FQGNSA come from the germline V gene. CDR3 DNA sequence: TGTGCCAGCAGACTGAGACTAGCGGGAGAGTACGAGCAGTACTTC. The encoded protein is CASRLRLAGEYEQYF.

The CDR3 nucleotides are TGTGCCAGCAGCCCGGGACAGGGGGCCTACGAGCAGTACTTC. This codes for CASSPGQGAYEQYF. The chain links TRBV7-2 to TRBJ2-5, with 11 bases identical to TRBD1. The DNA matches TRBJ2-7 better at its end, which makes the J call doubtful. The CDR3 is 14 residues long. From germline, CDR1 is SGHTA and CDR2 FQGNSA.

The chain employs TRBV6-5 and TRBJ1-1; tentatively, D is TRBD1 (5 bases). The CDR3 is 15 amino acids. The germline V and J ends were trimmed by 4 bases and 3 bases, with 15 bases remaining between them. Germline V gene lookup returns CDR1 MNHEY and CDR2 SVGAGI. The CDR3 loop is CASSLGEGRDTEAFF. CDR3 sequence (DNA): TGTGCCAGCAGTTTAGGGGAGGGGAGGGACACTGAAGCTTTCTTT.

The CDR3 region has the DNA TGTGCCAGCAGCTCCCCCCCGGACAGGAAGCAGTTCTTC. This sequence encodes CASSSPPDRKQFF. The V and J genes are TRBV5-4 and TRBJ2-1; the match to TRBD1 covers 7 bases. This CDR3 comprises 13 residues. In germline, CDR1 is SGHNT, CDR2 YYREEE (reference sequence). After removal of 3 bases from V and 11 bases from J, the junction contained 8 bases not matched to a gene.

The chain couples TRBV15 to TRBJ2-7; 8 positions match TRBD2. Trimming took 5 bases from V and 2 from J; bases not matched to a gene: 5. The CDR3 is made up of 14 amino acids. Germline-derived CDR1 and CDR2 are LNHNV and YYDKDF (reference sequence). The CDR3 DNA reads TGTGCCACCAGCCGGGGGGGGACGGCCTACGAGCAGTACTTC. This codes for CATSRGGTAYEQYF.

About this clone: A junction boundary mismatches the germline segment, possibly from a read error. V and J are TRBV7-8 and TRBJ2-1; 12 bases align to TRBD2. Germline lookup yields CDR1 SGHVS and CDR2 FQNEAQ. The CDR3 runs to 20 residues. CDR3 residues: CASSLRPMRLAGDKNNKQFF. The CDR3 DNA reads TGTGCCAGCAGCTTACGCCCCATGAGACTAGCGGGAGATAAGAACAATAAGCAGTTCTTC.

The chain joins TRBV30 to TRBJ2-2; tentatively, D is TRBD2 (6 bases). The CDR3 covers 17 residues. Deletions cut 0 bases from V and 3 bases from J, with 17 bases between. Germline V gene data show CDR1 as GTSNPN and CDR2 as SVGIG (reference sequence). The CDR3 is CAWSVPTGVPDTGELFF. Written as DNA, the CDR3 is TGTGCCTGGAGTGTACCAACGGGGGTACCCGACACCGGGGAGCTGTTTTTT.

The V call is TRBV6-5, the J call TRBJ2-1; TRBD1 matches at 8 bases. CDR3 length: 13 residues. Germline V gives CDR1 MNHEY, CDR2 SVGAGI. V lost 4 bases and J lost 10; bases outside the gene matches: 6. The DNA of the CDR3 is TGTGCCAGCAGTTCCGGACAGGGCGACGAGCAGTTCTTC. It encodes CASSSGQGDEQFF.

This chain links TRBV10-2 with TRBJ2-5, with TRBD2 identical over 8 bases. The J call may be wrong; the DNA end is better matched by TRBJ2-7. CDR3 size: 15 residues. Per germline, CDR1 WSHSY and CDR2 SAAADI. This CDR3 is CASSESDSGGYEQYF. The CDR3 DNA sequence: TGCGCCAGCAGTGAGTCAGACAGCGGGGGCTACGAGCAGTACTTC.

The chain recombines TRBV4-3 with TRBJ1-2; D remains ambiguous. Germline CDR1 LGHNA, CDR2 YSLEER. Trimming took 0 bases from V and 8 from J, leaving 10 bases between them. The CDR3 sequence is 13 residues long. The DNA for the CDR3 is TGCGCCAGCAGCCAAGACAACAGATTAGGCTACACCTTC. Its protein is CASSQDNRLGYTF.